This is a list of T cell receptor beta chains from one sample in a study of CD8 T cells in Susac syndrome. TCRdb redid the calling of the immunoSEQ multiplex PCR reads with MiXCR, one entry per CDR3 protein. The sample yields 50,000 to 65,000 distinct CDR3 sequences, approximately 94% seen once. Sequencing was carried out using CD8+ T cells from PBMCs. All receptors come from a human donor in good health. Both conserved end residues are part of each CDR3. The order of the fields is J gene, D gene, clone size, V gene, CDR3 DNA, CDR3 protein. A D gene is named only where the DNA matches it firmly. Size values are once, few and many counts, or a class for expanded clones, and some rows have none.

>TRBJ1-2|TRBD1|-|TRBV10-3
TGTGCCATCAGTGAGGGGACAGAAGGGCGGCACTATGGCTACACCTTC
CAISEGTEGRHYGYTF
>TRBJ1-2|-|few|TRBV2
TGTGCCAGCAGTGAAGACCCTTACTATGGCTACACCTTC
CASSEDPYYGYTF
>TRBJ2-3|-|-|TRBV29-1
TGCAGCGTTGAACCTGGCACAGATACGCAGTATTTT
CSVEPGTDTQYF
>TRBJ2-2|TRBD2|-|TRBV9
TGTGCCAGCAGCGCCCCCCCGGGACTAGCGGAGGGAAACACCGGGGAGCTGTTTTTT
CASSAPPGLAEGNTGELFF
>TRBJ1-5|TRBD1|-|TRBV20-1
TGCAGTGCAGCCCAGGGGGCTCGAAATCAGCCCCAGCATTTT
CSAAQGARNQPQHF
>TRBJ2-1|-|-|TRBV9
TGTGCCAGCAGCGTAGGTGGCCAACCCCCTTACAATGAGCAGTTCTTC
CASSVGGQPPYNEQFF
>TRBJ2-7|-|-|TRBV11-2
TGTGCCAGCAGCTTAGGGGAAGGTGCCGGGGAGGTTCCTTACGAGCAGTACTTC
CASSLGEGAGEVPYEQYF
>TRBJ1-5|-|-|TRBV4-1
TGCGCCAGCAGCCTTCTGGGGGAGGGCAATAGCAATCAGCCCCAGCATTTT
CASSLLGEGNSNQPQHF
>TRBJ2-1|-|-|TRBV12-3/TRBV12-4
TGTGCCAGCAGTCCGACGGGGGCAGGCAGAAATGAGCAGTTCTTC
CASSPTGAGRNEQFF
>TRBJ2-7|-|once|TRBV7-9
TGTGCCAGCGGCGGGGTCGGTGGCGAGCAGTACTTC
CASGGVGGEQYF
>TRBJ2-7|-|once|TRBV27
TGTGCCAGCACGAAGGGAAAAGCCTACGAGCAGTACTTC
CASTKGKAYEQYF
>TRBJ2-5|-|-|TRBV5-6
TGTGCCAGCAGCGTCGATCAGGGGTCCCAAGAGACCCAGTACTTC
CASSVDQGSQETQYF
>TRBJ1-5|-|-|TRBV10-3
TGTGCCACCGCGGGCGGCGGGAACAATCAGCCCCAGCATTTT
CATAGGGNNQPQHF
>TRBJ2-7|-|-|TRBV9
TGTGCCAGCGGGGGGTCAAAATCCTACGAGCAGTACTTC
CASGGSKSYEQYF
>TRBJ1-3|TRBD1|-|TRBV11-2
TGTGCCAGCAGCTTACTTACAGGGGTAATTGACACCATATATTTT
CASSLLTGVIDTIYF
>TRBJ1-5|-|-|TRBV4-2
TGTGCCAGCAGCCAAGGCTGGGAGGTTAGCAATCAGCCCCAGCATTTT
CASSQGWEVSNQPQHF
>TRBJ2-7|-|once|TRBV29-1
TGCAGCGTTGTATACTCCTACGAGCAGTACTTC
CSVVYSYEQYF
>TRBJ2-1|-|-|TRBV3-1
TGTGCCAGCAGCCAAGGGCCGGGGACGTATTACAATGAGCAGTTCTTC
CASSQGPGTYYNEQFF
>TRBJ2-5|-|-|TRBV12-5
TGTGCTAGTGGTTTCTTTCTCCGGGACCACCAAGAGACCCAGTACTTC
CASGFFLRDHQETQYF
>TRBJ2-7|TRBD1|-|TRBV7-9
TGTGCCAGCAGCTCGACAGGGAACTCCTACGAGCAGTACTTC
CASSSTGNSYEQYF
>TRBJ2-7|TRBD1|-|TRBV25-1
TGTGCCAGCAGTACCCGGGACAGCTACGAGCAGTACTTC
CASSTRDSYEQYF
>TRBJ1-1|-|-|TRBV6-5
TGTGCCAGCAGTTACGGGGACACTGAAGCTTTCTTT
CASSYGDTEAFF
>TRBJ1-1|-|once|TRBV7-8
TGTGCCAGCAGCCCCGACATGAACACTGAAGCTTTCTTT
CASSPDMNTEAFF
>TRBJ2-1|-|-|TRBV6-1
TGTGCCAGCAGTGCGGTAGGGGACGCCTACAATGAGCAGTTCTTC
CASSAVGDAYNEQFF
>TRBJ2-1|-|once|TRBV5-1
TGCGCCAGCAGCTTGTATCGGGAGACCTACAATGAGCAGTTCTTC
CASSLYRETYNEQFF